Reported below is one TCR beta chain. There are 17 residues in the CDR3. Trimming removed 0 bases from V and 6 bases from J, with 18 bases in between. Germline CDR1 is ENHRY and CDR2 is SYGVKD. One Seattle source followed patients from active infection through their disease course. Clones were read by immunoSEQ multiplex PCR, and TCRdb kept only the in-frame ones, dropping some. The sample includes about 150,000 clones, 83% of them seen just once. The data originate from a study of blood T cell repertoires in COVID-19. Overall study: The origin of the acute and convalescent COVID-19 samples was the United States, Italy and Spain.

This receptor was identified in an older woman with COVID-19, enrolled during active disease. Sequenced input: peripheral blood. The chain is built from TRBV10-3 and TRBJ2-1; the D gene is possibly TRBD2 (6 bases). The CDR3 is CAISESGGTRPTNEQFF. In DNA form, the CDR3 reads TGTGCCATCAGTGAGTCTGGCGGGACTCGTCCGACCAATGAGCAGTTCTTC.